Shown below are 17 T cell receptor beta chains from a single sample sequenced in a study of blood T cells in healthy people across ages. A second about 6 to 12 cycle PCR used barcoded and J-beta primers. TCRdb passed the 5' RACE reads through MiXCR, listing each CDR3 protein once. Of hundreds of thousands of distinct CDR3 sequences detected, about 30% appear once; the ten largest clones hold about 16%. The sample taken for sequencing was blood. The receptor set was obtained from an elderly woman in good health.

Of note for this clonotype: This sequence may be a read error, since a much larger clone differs from it by one base. J is TRBJ2-7 and V is TRBV12-3 or TRBV12-4; D is undetermined. The germline V and J ends were trimmed by 6 bases and 2 bases, with 14 bases remaining between them. This CDR3 is 14 amino acids long. The CDR3 is CASSLQIAAYEQYF. The CDR3 coding sequence is TGTGCCAGCAGCTTACAGATCGCTGCCTACGAGCAGTACTTC.

The chain couples TRBV14 to TRBJ2-2, with D unclear. This CDR3 comprises 13 residues. Germline-derived CDR1 and CDR2 are SGHDN and FVKESK. The V gene lost 1 base and the J gene lost 6 bases, with 6 bases spanning the gap. The CDR3 bases are TGTGCCAGCAGCCAAGTCCGTGCCGGGGAGCTGTTTTTT. Its translation: CASSQVRAGELFF.

This clonotype showed up many times. V and J are TRBV6-2 or TRBV6-3 and TRBJ2-1; D might be TRBD2 (5 bases). This CDR3 contains 13 residues. V was cut by 10 bases and J by 6 bases, with 16 bases left in between. The V gene's germline CDR1 is MNHEY and CDR2 SVGEGT. The CDR3 sequence is CAIKWGEVNEQFF. CDR3 nucleotides: TGTGCCATCAAGTGGGGAGAGGTCAATGAGCAGTTCTTC.

This clonotype was seen many times. The chain has TRBV4-1 and TRBJ2-3, with 7 bases aligning to TRBD2. CDR1 is MGHRA and CDR2 is YSYEKL in the germline V gene. Trimming took 0 bases from V and 5 from J; bases not matched to a gene: 5. The CDR3 spans 15 residues. This chain's CDR3 is CASSQDGRGEDTQYF. As DNA, the CDR3 is TGCGCCAGCAGCCAAGACGGACGGGGGGAAGATACGCAGTATTTT.

Concerning this clonotype itself: A much larger clone differs by one base, so this may be a read error. The rearrangement joins TRBV9 to TRBJ2-7, with D perhaps being TRBD1 or TRBD2 (5 bases each). This CDR3 has 15 amino acids. V was cut by 3 bases and J by 7 bases, with 20 bases left in between. Germline-derived CDR1 and CDR2 are SGDLS and YYNGEE. CDR3 sequence: CASSGPARPWGEQYF. Here the CDR3 DNA reads TGTGCCAGCAGCGGTCCGGCTAGACCTTGGGGGGAGCAGTACTTC.

In this sample, this clonotype turned up many times. The V gene is TRBV6-1, the J gene TRBJ2-1; 12 bases agree with TRBD2. The germline CDR1 and CDR2 sequences are MNHNS and SASEGT. The CDR3 consists of 15 residues. J gave up 9 bases and V 4 bases, and 7 bases lay outside the gene matches. The CDR3 coding sequence is TGTGCCAGCAGTGCCCCTAGCGGGGGGGCCGGTGAGCAGTTCTTC. The encoded protein is CASSAPSGGAGEQFF.

This clonotype was found many times. V and J are TRBV20-1 and TRBJ1-5; D perhaps matches TRBD1 (5 bases). The V and J ends lost 1 base and 1 base respectively, with 14 bases between them. The CDR3 length is 16 residues. Germline lookup yields CDR1 DFQATT and CDR2 SNEGSKA (reference sequence). The chain's CDR3 is CSARVAQGASNQPQHF. In nucleotides, the CDR3 is TGCAGTGCTAGAGTCGCCCAAGGGGCGAGCAATCAGCCCCAGCATTTT.

This clonotype was counted many times. The chain combines TRBV7-9 with TRBJ2-3; unclear D gene. The V end was cut by 5 bases, the J end by 2 bases, with 11 bases between. CDR3 length: 14 amino acids. Germline lookup yields CDR1 SEHNR and CDR2 FQNEAQ (reference sequence). In DNA form, the CDR3 reads TGTGCCAGCAGCGCCAATGAGGTCACAGATACGCAGTATTTT. Translated, it gives CASSANEVTDTQYF.

CDR3 protein: CASSPNFINTEAFF. CDR3 coding DNA: TGTGCCAGCAGCCCTAACTTTATAAACACTGAAGCTTTCTTT. The chain couples TRBV3-1 to TRBJ1-1; D is uncertain. V dropped 4 bases and J dropped 2 bases, with 11 bases sitting between them. Per the germline V gene, CDR1 is LGHDT and CDR2 is YNNKEL (reference sequence). This CDR3 spans 14 amino acids.

This clonotype was recorded a few times. The genes are TRBV13 and TRBJ1-1; 9 nucleotides agree with TRBD1. The CDR3 extends over 14 amino acids. Germline V CDR1 and CDR2: PRHDT, FYEKMQ (reference sequence). V trimming: 6 bases; J trimming: 5 bases; junction bases outside the gene matches: 7. CDR3 nucleotide sequence: TGTGCCAGCAGTTTGGGGACAGGGAGGACTGAAGCTTTCTTT. This codes for CASSLGTGRTEAFF.

In its sample, this clonotype was seen a few times. The chain employs TRBV2 and TRBJ1-6; maybe TRBD1 (5 bases). Germline assignment: CDR1 SNHLY and CDR2 FYNNEI. V was cut by 1 base and J by 10 bases, with 5 bases left in between. The CDR3 length is 12 residues. The CDR3 is CASSEGGSPLHF. The CDR3 coding sequence is TGTGCCAGCAGTGAAGGGGGGTCACCCCTCCACTTT.

The rearrangement joins TRBV4-1 to TRBJ2-4, with 10 bases that match TRBD1. The end of the DNA fits TRBJ2-7 better, so the J call may be wrong. The CDR3 totals 15 residues. Germline values: CDR1 MGHRA, CDR2 YSYEKL. The CDR3 is CASSHSRDRGYEQYF. CDR3 coding DNA: TGCGCCAGCAGCCATTCCCGGGACAGGGGCTACGAGCAGTACTTC.

This clonotype was found a few times. This chain joins TRBV12-3 or TRBV12-4 and TRBJ2-5, with TRBD1 identical over 12 bases. Near its end, the DNA agrees better with TRBJ2-7, so the J call may be wrong. The CDR3 loop spans 14 amino acids. DNA of the CDR3: TGTGCCAGCAGTTGCGGGGACAGGGGGCTCGAGCAGTACTTC. Translating gives CASSCGDRGLEQYF.

This clonotype has more than one count but fewer than ten. J is TRBJ1-1 and V is TRBV7-9; D unresolved. The germline CDR1 and CDR2 sequences are SEHNR and FQNEAQ (reference sequence). V lost 0 bases, J lost 11 bases, and 10 bases lay in between. The CDR3 totals 12 residues. CDR3: CASSLAVNNAFF. CDR3 DNA: TGTGCCAGCAGCTTAGCGGTCAATAATGCTTTCTTT. The full variable domain, with the rest looked up from reference TRBV7-9 and TRBJ1-1, is DTGVSQNPRHKITKRGQNVTFRCDPISEHNRLYWYRQTLGQGPEFLTYFQNEAQLEKSRLLSDRFSAERPKGSFSTLEIQRTEQGDSAMYLCASSLAVNNAFFGQGTRLTVV.

This clonotype was recorded at least ten times. In DNA form, the CDR3 reads TGCGCCAGCAGCTTGGCCTTTAGACACCCCTACGAGCAGTACTTC. It encodes CASSLAFRHPYEQYF. The chain joins TRBV5-1 to TRBJ2-7; D uncertain. The V gene's germline CDR1 is SGHRS and CDR2 YFSETQ. The CDR3 runs 15 residues. V lost 0 bases to trimming and J lost 2 bases, with 12 bases between them.

This clonotype has a count of ten or more. This chain connects TRBV19 to TRBJ2-4, with no clear D. The ends were cut back, 1 base at V and 3 bases at J, with 16 bases in the middle. Germline V CDR1 and CDR2: LNHDA, SQIVND (reference sequence). The CDR3 is 17 residues long. The CDR3 spells CASSIGLGFSDKNIQYF. The CDR3, as DNA: TGTGCCAGTAGTATAGGCTTGGGGTTTTCGGACAAAAACATTCAGTACTTC.

The J gene is TRBJ2-7, the V gene TRBV5-1; D might be TRBD2 (5 bases). CDR1 and CDR2 from the germline V gene are SGHRS and YFSETQ. Deletions cut 0 bases from V and 6 bases from J, with 10 bases between. The CDR3 extends over 13 amino acids. In nucleotides, the CDR3 is TGCGCCAGCAGCTTGGTTCGGGGAGCCGAGCAGTACTTC. As protein: CASSLVRGAEQYF. Looking up the rest from reference TRBV5-1 and TRBJ2-7 gives the full variable domain: KAGVTQTPRYLIKTRGQQVTLSCSPISGHRSVSWYQQTPGQGLQFLFEYFSETQRNKGNFPGRFSGRQFSNSRSEMNVSTLELGDSALYLCASSLVRGAEQYFGPGTRLTVT.